This TCR beta chain was obtained from a study of blood T cell repertoires in COVID-19. The wider study: Spain, Italy and the United States supplied samples that represented acute and convalescent COVID-19.

The length of the CDR3 is 18 residues. V was pared by 0 bases and J by 3 bases, with 9 bases of the junction left unmatched. Germline V gene lookup returns CDR1 LGHDT and CDR2 YNNKEL (reference sequence). Some clones are missing from TCRdb's copy, which holds only in-frame ones; the method was immunoSEQ multiplex PCR. Of some 150,000 clones in the sample, under 90% are singletons; the top ten hold 35% to 40%. The receptor was derived from a human donor in a cohort sampled during active COVID-19. The sample taken for sequencing was peripheral blood. The chain is built from TRBV3-1 (or the pseudogene TRBV3-2) and TRBJ2-5, with 11 bases identical to TRBD2. The CDR3 region has the DNA TGTGCCAGCAGCCAAGACGGGACTAGCGGCCCGCCTAAAGAGACCCAGTACTTC. Translation: CASSQDGTSGPPKETQYF.